This T cell receptor beta chain was obtained from a study of blood T cell repertoires in COVID-19. This CDR3 region has 16 residues. V gave up 0 bases and J gave up 2 bases; unmatched junction bases: 6. CDR1 SGDLS and CDR2 YYNGEE come from the germline V gene. As handled by the study authors: The assay estimated nucleated cells by amplifying reference gene primers. Repertoires were generated with immunoSEQ multiplex PCR, while TCRdb's copy carries only in-frame clones and drops some. The V and J calls and clone size are taken from that table; D and trimming were inferred from the DNA. This sample has roughly 280,000 clones; approximately 90% occur once, and the top ten carry approximately 3%.

The genes are TRBV9 and TRBJ2-7, with TRBD2 identical over 9 bases. The source is a middle-aged man who had been exposed to COVID-19. The sample was PBMCs or T cells enriched from blood (not recorded which). The CDR3 reads CASSVEASGTTYEQYF. The CDR3 coding sequence is TGTGCCAGCAGCGTAGAGGCTAGCGGGACCACCTACGAGCAGTACTTC. Filled out from reference TRBV9 and TRBJ2-7, the complete variable domain reads DSGVTQTPKHLITATGQRVTLRCSPRSGDLSVYWYQQSLDQGLQFLIQYYNGEERAKGNILERFSAQQFPDLHSELNLSSLELGDSALYFCASSVEASGTTYEQYFGPGTRLTVT.